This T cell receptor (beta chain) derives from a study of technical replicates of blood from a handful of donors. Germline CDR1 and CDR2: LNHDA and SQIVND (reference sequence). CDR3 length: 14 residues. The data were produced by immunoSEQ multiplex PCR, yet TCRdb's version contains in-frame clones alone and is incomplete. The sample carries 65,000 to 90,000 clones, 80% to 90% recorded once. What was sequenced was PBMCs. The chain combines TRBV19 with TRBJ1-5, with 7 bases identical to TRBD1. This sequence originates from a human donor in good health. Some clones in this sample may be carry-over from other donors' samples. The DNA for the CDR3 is TGTGCGTTGCAGGGGGAAAGTGGAGATCAGCCCCAGCATTTT. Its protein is CALQGESGDQPQHF. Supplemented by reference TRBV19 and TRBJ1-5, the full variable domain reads DGGITQSPKYLFRKEGQNVTLSCEQNLNHDAMYWYRQDPGQGLRLIYYSQIVNDFQKGDIAEGYSVSREKKESFPLTVTSAQKNPTAFYLCALQGESGDQPQHFGDGTRLSIL.